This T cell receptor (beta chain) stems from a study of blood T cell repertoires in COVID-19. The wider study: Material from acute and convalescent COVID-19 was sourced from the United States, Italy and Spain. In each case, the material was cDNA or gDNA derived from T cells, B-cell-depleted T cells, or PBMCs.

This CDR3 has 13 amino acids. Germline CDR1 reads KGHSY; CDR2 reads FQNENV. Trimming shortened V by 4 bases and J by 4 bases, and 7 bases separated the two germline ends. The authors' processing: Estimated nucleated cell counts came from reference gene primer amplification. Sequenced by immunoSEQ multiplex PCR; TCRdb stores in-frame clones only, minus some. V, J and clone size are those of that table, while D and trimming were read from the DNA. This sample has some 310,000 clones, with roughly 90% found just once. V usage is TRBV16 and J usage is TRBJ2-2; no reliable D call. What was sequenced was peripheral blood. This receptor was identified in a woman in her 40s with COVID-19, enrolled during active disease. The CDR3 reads CASSLLATGELFF. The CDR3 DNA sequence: TGTGCCAGCAGCCTGCTGGCCACCGGGGAGCTGTTTTTT. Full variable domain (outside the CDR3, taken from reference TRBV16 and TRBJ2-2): GEEVAQTPKHLVRGEGQKAKLYCAPIKGHSYVFWYQQVLKNEFKFLISFQNENVFDETGMPKERFSAKCLPNSPCSLEIQATKLEDSAVYFCASSLLATGELFFGEGSRLTVL.